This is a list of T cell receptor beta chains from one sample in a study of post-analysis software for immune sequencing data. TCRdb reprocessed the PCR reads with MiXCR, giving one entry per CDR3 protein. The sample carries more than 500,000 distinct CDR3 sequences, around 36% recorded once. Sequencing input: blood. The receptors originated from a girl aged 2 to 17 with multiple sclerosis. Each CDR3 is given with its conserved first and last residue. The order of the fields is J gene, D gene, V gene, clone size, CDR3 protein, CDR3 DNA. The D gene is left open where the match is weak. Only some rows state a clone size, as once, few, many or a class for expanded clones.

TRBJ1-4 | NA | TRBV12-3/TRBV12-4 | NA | CASSLMRASTNEKLFF | TGTGCCAGCAGTTTAATGCGGGCGTCAACTAATGAAAAACTGTTTTTT
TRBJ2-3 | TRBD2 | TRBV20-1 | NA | CSARFPPSGPSTDTQYF | TGCAGTGCTAGATTCCCGCCTAGCGGCCCAAGCACAGATACGCAGTATTTT
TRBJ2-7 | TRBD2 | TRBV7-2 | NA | CASSYTGTSGYEQYF | TGTGCCAGCAGCTATACCGGGACTAGCGGCTACGAGCAGTACTTC
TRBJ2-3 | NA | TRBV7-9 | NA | CASSFQKDTQYF | TGTGCCAGCAGCTTCCAGAAGGATACGCAGTATTTT
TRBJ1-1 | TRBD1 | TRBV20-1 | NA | CSAITQGNHKAFF | TGCAGTGCTATCACACAGGGGAATCATAAGGCTTTCTTT
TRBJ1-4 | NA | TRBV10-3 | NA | CAISEAVGEKLFF | TGTGCCATCAGTGAGGCCGTTGGGGAAAAACTGTTTTTT
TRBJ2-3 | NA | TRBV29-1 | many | CSVVKALPSTDTQYF | TGCAGCGTTGTAAAAGCGCTTCCTAGCACAGATACGCAGTATTTT
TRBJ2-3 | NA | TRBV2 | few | CASSGDRSWDTQYF | TGTGCCAGCAGTGGTGACAGGAGTTGGGATACGCAGTATTTT
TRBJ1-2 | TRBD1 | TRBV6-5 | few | CASSRNRGDGYTF | TGTGCCAGCAGCCGTAACAGGGGGGATGGCTACACCTTC
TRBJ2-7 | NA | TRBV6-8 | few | CASSYPRMDTPYEQYF | TGTGCCAGCAGTTACCCCCGTATGGACACCCCGTACGAGCAGTACTTC